The clone carrying this T cell receptor (beta chain) has only one observation. This specimen belongs to a study of blood T cell repertoires in COVID-19. Assay: immunoSEQ multiplex PCR; the TCRdb copy retains only in-frame clones and omits some. Of roughly 120,000 clones in the sample, more than 90% were seen once. The source material was peripheral blood. The source is a man between 45 and 60 years old with active COVID-19.

CDR3 nucleotides: TGTGCCAGCAGCTTACTGGGGGCTCAAGCTTTCTTT. Residues: CASSLLGAQAFF. The chain is built from TRBV11-1 and TRBJ1-1; a weak D match, TRBD1 (6 bases). Germline V gene data show CDR1 as SGHAT and CDR2 as FQDESV (reference sequence). The V end lost 2 bases, the J end lost 9 bases, and 10 bases lay between the germline ends. The CDR3 totals 12 residues.